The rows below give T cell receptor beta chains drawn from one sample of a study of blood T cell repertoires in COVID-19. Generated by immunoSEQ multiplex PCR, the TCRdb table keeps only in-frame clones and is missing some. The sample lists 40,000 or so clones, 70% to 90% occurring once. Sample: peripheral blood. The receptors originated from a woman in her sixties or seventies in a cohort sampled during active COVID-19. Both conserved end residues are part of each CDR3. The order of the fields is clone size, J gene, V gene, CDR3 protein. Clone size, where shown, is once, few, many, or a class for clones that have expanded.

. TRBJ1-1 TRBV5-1 CASSSGQLNTEAFF
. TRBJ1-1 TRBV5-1 CASSPEVPGQGNTEAFF
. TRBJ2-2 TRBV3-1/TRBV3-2 CASSPGTSDTGELFF
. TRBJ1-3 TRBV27 CASSLGGAGNTIYF
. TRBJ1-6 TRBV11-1 CASSLLPGGSSPLHF
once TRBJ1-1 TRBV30 CAWSVQGGSEAFF
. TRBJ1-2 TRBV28 CASTLGGQGGNYGYTF
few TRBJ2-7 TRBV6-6 CASSYSSAGQLYEQYF
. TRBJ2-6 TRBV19 CASSNPGQPFNSGANVLTF
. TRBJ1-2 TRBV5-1 CASSLAEGAQGYTF
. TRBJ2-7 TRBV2 CASIGDRGQVGYEQYF
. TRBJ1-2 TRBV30 CAWSAAGTSGYTF
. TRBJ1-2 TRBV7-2 CASSPDRVGYTF
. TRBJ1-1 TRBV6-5 CASRRMDRRNTEAFF
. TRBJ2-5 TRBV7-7 CASSLNSGPGTQYF
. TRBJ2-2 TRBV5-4 CASSPGLAGTGELFF
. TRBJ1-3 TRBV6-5 CASKDRGGNTIYF
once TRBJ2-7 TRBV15 CATSRDPGSSYEQYF
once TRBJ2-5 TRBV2 CASSELAGGKQETQYF
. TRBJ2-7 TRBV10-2 CASSESGLAGVEQYF
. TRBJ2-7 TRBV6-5 CASSYSRGAVYEQYF
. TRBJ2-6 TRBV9 CASSARGEALLSGANVLTF
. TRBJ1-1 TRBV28 CASRGYGQSNTEAFF
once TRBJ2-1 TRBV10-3 CAISPTSGVYNEQFF
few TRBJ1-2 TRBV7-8 CASSLSGLLNYGYTF
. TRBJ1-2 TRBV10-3 CAISEFGYGYTF
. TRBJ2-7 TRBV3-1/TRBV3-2 CASRPYSGSLHEQYF
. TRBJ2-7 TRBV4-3 CASSQDLGYYEQYF
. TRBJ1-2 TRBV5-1 CASSPSPGFGQGDYGYTF
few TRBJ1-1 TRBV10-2 CASFRPGTQNTEAFF
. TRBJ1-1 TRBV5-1 CASSLWGQNTEAFF
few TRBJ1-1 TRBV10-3 CAISESGYGDTEAFF
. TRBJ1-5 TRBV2 CASSDLGQGRTGNQPQHF
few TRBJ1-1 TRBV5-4 CASSLAVNTEAFF
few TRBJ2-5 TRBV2 CASSVTSGGNGVGQETQYF
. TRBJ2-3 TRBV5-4 CASSPGSGRAPTDTQYF
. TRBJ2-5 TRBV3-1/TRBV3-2 CASSSPGETQYF
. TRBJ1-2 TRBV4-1 CASSQGGSLSGYTF
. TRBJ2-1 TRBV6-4 CASSEGLNVREQFF
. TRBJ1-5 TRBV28 CASSFPRTGQPQHF
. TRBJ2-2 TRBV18 CASSPLRSANTGELFF
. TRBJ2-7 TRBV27 CASSLGGTSYEQYF
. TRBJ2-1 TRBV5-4 CASSLGQGKTNEQFF
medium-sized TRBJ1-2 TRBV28 CASSRGNAYGYTF
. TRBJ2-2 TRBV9 CASSGGLANTGELFF
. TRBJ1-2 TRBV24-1 CATSTGFGYGYTF
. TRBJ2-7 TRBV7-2 CASSSPRLYEQYF
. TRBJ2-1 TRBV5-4 CASSPGGTSGREQFF
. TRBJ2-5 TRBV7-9 CASSLAAGQETQYF
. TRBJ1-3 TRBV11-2 CASSRDRGSAGNTIYF
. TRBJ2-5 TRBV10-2 CASTGLAGETQYF
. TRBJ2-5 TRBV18 CASSLRQGETQYF
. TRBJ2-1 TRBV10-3 CAITPTLRDPFNEQFF
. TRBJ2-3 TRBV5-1 CASSSPMTLAGGPGTQYF
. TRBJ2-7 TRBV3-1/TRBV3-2 CASSQGGSTGEQYF
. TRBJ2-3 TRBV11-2 CASSLIQGITDTQYF
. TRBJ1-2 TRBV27 CASSFGTGDYGYTF
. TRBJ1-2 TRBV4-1 CASSQDGGSHYGYTF
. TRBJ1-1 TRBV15 CATSPRGQGRTEAFF
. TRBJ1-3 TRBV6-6 CASSHLGSYSGNTIYF